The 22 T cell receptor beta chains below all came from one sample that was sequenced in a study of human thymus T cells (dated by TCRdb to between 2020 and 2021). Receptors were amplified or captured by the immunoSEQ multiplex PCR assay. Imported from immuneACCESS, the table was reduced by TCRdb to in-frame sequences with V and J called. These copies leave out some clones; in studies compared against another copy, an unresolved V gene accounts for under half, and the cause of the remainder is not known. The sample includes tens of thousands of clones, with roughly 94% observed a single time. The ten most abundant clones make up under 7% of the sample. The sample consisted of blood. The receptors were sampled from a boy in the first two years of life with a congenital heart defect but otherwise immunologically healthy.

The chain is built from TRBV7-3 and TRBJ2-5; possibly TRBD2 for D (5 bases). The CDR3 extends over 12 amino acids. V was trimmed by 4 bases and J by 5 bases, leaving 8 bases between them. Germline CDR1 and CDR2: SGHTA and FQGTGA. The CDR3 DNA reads TGTGCCAGCAGCTCGGGCGGGGAGACCCAGTACTTC. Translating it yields CASSSGGETQYF.

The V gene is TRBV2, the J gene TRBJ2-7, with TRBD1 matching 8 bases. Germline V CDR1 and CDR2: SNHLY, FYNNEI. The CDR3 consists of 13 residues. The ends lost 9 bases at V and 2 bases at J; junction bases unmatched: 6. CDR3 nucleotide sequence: TGTGCCAGTGGCCCGACAGGGGCCTACGAGCAGTACTTC. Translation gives CASGPTGAYEQYF. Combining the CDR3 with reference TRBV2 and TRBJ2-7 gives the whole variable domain EPEVTQTPSHQVTQMGQEVILRCVPISNHLYFYWYRQILGQKVEFLVSFYNNEISEKSEIFDDQFSVERPDGSNFTLKIRSTKLEDSAMYFCASGPTGAYEQYFGPGTRLTVT.

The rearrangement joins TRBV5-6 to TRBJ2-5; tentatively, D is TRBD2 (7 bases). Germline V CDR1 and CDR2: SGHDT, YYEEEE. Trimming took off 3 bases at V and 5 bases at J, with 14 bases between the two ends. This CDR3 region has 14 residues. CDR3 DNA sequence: TGTGCCAGCAGCTGGAGGGGGGGTGAGGAGACCCAGTACTTC. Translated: CASSWRGGEETQYF.

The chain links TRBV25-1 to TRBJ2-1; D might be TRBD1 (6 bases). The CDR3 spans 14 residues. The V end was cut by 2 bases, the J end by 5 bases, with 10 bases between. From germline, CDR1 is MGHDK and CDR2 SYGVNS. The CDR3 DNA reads TGTGCCAGCAGTGAACCAGGGGTCCACAATGAGCAGTTCTTC. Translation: CASSEPGVHNEQFF. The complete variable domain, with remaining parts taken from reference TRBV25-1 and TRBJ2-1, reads EADIYQTPRYLVIGTGKKITLECSQTMGHDKMYWYQQDPGMELHLIHYSYGVNSTEKGDLSSESTVSRIRTEHFPLTLESARPSHTSQYLCASSEPGVHNEQFFGPGTRLTVL.

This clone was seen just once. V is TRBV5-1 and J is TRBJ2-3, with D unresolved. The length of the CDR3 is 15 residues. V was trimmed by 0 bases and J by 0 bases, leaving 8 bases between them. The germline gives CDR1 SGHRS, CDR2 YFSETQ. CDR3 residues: CASSLEVPSTDTQYF. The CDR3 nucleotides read TGCGCCAGCAGCTTGGAGGTACCTAGCACAGATACGCAGTATTTT.

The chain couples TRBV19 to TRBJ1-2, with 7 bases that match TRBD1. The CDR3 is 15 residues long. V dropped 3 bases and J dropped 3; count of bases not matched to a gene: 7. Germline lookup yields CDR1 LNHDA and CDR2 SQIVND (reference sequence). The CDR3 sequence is CASSITGAKDYGYTF. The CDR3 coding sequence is TGTGCCAGTAGTATCACAGGGGCGAAGGACTATGGCTACACCTTC.

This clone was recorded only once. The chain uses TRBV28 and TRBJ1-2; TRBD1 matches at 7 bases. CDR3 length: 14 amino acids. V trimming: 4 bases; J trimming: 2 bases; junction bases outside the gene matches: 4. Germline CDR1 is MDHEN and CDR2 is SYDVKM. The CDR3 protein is CASSWRQGNYGYTF. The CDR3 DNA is TGTGCCAGCAGTTGGCGACAGGGAAACTATGGCTACACCTTC.

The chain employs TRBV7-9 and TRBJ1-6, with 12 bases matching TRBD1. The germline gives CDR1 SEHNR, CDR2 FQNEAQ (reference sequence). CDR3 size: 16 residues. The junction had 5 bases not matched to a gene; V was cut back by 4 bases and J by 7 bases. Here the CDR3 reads CASSYGTGGRNSPLHF. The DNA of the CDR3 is TGTGCCAGCAGCTACGGGACAGGGGGCCGAAATTCACCCCTCCACTTT.

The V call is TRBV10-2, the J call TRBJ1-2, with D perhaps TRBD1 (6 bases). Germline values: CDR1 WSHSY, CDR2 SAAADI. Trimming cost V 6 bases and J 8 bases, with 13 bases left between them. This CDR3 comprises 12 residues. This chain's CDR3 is CASSLQGHGYTF. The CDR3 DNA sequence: TGCGCCAGCAGCCTACAGGGTCACGGCTACACCTTC.

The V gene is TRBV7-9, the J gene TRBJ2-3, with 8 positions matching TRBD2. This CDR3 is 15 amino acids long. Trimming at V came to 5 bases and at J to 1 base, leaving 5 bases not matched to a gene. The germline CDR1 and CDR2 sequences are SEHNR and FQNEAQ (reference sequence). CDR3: CASSEETSGTDTQYF. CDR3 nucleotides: TGTGCCAGCAGCGAAGAGACTAGCGGCACAGATACGCAGTATTTT.

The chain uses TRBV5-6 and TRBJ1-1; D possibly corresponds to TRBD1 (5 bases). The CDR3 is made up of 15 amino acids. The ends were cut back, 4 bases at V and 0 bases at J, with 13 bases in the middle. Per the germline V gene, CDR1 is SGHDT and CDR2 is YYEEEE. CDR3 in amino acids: CASSPGTDMNTEAFF. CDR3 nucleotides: TGTGCCAGCAGCCCGGGGACGGACATGAACACTGAAGCTTTCTTT.

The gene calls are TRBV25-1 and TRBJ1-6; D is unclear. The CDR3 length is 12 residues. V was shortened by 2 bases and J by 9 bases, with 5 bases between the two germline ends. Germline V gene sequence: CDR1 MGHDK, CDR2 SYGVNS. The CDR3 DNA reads TGTGCCAGCAGTGAAAAGGGTTCACCCCTCCACTTT. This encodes CASSEKGSPLHF.

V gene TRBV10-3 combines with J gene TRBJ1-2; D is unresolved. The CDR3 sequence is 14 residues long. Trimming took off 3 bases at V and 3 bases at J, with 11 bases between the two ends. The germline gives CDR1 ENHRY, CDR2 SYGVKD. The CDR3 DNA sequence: TGTGCCATCAGTGAAGAGGTTAGGGACTATGGCTACACCTTC. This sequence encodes CAISEEVRDYGYTF.

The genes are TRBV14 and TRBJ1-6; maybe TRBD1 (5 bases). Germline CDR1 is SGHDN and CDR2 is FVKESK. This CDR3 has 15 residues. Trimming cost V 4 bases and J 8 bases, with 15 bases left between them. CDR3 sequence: CASSRLRGGDSPLHF. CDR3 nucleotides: TGTGCCAGCAGCCGCCTAAGGGGAGGGGATTCACCCCTCCACTTT. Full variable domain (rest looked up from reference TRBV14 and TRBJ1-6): EAGVTQFPSHSVIEKGQTVTLRCDPISGHDNLYWYRRVMGKEIKFLLHFVKESKQDESGMPNNRFLAERTGGTYSTLKVQPAELEDSGVYFCASSRLRGGDSPLHFGNGTRLTVT.

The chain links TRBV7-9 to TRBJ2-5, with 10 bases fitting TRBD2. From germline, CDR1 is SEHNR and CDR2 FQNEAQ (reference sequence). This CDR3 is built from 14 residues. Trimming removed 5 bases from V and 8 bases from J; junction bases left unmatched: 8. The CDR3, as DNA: TGTGCCAGCAGCCAGGGACTAGCGCCCGCAACCCAGTACTTC. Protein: CASSQGLAPATQYF.

The CDR3 DNA reads TGCGCCAGCAGCTCCCTAGGGGGTTCCTACGAGCAGTACTTC. Translating it yields CASSSLGGSYEQYF. This chain connects TRBV5-1 to TRBJ2-7, with a weak D call TRBD1 (6 bases). The CDR3 totals 14 residues. Trimming left V 3 bases short and J 1 base short, with 11 bases between. The germline gives CDR1 SGHRS, CDR2 YFSETQ. The full variable domain, its missing parts supplied by reference TRBV5-1 and TRBJ2-7, is KAGVTQTPRYLIKTRGQQVTLSCSPISGHRSVSWYQQTPGQGLQFLFEYFSETQRNKGNFPGRFSGRQFSNSRSEMNVSTLELGDSALYLCASSSLGGSYEQYFGPGTRLTVT.

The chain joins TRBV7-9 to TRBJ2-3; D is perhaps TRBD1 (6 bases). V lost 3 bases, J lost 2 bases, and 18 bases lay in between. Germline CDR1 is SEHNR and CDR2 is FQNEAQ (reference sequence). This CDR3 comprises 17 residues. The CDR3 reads CASSFGGQGLVTDTQYF. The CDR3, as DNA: TGTGCCAGCAGCTTTGGTGGGCAGGGGTTAGTCACAGATACGCAGTATTTT.

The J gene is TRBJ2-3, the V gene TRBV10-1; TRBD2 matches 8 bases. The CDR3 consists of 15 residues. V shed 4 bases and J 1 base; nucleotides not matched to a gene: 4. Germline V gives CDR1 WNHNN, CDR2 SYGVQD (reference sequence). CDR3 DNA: TGCGCCAGCAGTGGAGCGGGAGTAGGCACAGATACGCAGTATTTT. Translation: CASSGAGVGTDTQYF.

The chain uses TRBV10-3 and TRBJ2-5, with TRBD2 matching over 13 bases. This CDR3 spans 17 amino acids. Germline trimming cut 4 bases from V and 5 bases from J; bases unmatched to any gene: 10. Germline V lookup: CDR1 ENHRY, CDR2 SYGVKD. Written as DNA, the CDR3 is TGTGCCATCAGTGTGGGACTAGCGGGGTCAAGAGAGGAGACCCAGTACTTC. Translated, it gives CAISVGLAGSREETQYF.

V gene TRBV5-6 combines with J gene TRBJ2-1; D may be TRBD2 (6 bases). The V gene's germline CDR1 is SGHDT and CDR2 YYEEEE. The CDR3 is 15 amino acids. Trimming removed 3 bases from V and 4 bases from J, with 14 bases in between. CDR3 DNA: TGTGCCAGCAGCTCCGACGGGAGAGGGTACAATGAGCAGTTCTTC. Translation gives CASSSDGRGYNEQFF.

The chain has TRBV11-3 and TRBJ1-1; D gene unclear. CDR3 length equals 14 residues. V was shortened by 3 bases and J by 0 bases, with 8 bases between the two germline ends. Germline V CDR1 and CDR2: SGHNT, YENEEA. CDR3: CASSFPGLNTEAFF. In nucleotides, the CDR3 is TGTGCCAGCAGCTTCCCAGGTCTGAACACTGAAGCTTTCTTT.

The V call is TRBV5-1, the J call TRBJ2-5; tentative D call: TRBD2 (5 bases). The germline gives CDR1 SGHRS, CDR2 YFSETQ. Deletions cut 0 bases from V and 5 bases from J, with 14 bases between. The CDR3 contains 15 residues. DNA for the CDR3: TGCGCCAGCAGCTTGGCCCGGACGGAGCGGGAGACCCAGTACTTC. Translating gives CASSLARTERETQYF.